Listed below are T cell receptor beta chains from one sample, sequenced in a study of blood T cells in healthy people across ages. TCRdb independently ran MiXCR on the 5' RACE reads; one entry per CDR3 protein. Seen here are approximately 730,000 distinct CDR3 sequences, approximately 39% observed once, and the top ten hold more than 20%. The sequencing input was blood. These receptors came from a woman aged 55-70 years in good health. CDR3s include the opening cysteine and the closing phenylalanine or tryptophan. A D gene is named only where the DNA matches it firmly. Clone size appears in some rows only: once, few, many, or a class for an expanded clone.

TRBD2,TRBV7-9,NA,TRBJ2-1,CASSLARLAGTYNEQFF,TGTGCCAGCAGCTTAGCACGACTAGCGGGGACCTACAATGAGCAGTTCTTC
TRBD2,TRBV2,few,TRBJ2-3,CASSEREGTDTQYF,TGTGCCAGCAGTGAACGGGAGGGGACGGATACGCAGTATTTT
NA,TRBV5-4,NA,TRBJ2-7,CASSPRGGASEWDEQYF,TGTGCCAGCAGCCCAAGGGGGGGGGCTAGCGAATGGGACGAGCAGTACTTC
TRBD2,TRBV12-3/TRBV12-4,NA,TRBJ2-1,CASTKGLHYNEQFF,TGTGCCAGCACCAAGGGACTACATTACAATGAGCAGTTCTTC
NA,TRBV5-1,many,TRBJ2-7,CASSLTGDSRSYEQYF,TGCGCCAGCAGCTTGACGGGGGACAGTCGCTCCTACGAGCAGTACTTC
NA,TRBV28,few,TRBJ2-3,CASSLFSGGGTDTQYF,TGTGCCAGCAGTTTATTTTCAGGGGGAGGAACAGATACGCAGTATTTT
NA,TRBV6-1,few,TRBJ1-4,CASSEVLDTATNEKLFF,TGTGCCAGCAGTGAAGTCCTCGACACCGCAACTAATGAAAAACTGTTTTTT
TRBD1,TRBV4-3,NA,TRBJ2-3,CASSQDMVSGGYDTQYF,TGCGCCAGCAGCCAAGATATGGTCTCAGGGGGTTATGATACGCAGTATTTT
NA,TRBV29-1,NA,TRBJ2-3,CSVVRDTDTQYF,TGCAGCGTTGTCAGGGACACAGATACGCAGTATTTT
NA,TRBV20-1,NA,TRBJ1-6,CSAPPGRTNSPLHF,TGCAGTGCTCCCCCGGGACGGACGAATTCACCCCTCCACTTT
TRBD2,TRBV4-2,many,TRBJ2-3,CASSQVERGARSTDTQYF,TGTGCCAGCAGCCAAGTTGAGCGGGGGGCCAGAAGCACAGATACGCAGTATTTT
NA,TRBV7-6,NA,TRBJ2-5,CASSLLSDGETQYF,TGTGCCAGCAGCTTACTTTCAGATGGGGAGACCCAGTACTTC
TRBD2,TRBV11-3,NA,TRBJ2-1,CASSPSGGASNEQFF,TGTGCCAGCAGCCCTAGCGGGGGGGCCTCAAATGAGCAGTTCTTC
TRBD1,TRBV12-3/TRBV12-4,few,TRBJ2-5,CASSFRSQGTGGLETQYF,TGTGCCAGCAGTTTTCGATCACAGGGGACAGGGGGCTTGGAGACCCAGTACTTC
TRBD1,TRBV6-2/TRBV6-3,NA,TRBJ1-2,CASSYIGDSYDYTF,TGTGCCAGCAGTTATATCGGGGACAGCTATGACTACACCTTC
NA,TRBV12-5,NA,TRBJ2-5,CASGFGTGGVQETQYF,TGTGCTAGTGGTTTTGGTACAGGTGGGGTTCAAGAGACCCAGTACTTC
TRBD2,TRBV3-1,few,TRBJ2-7,CASSQDVGLAGAGEQYF,TGTGCCAGCAGCCAGGATGTAGGACTAGCGGGAGCGGGCGAGCAGTACTTC
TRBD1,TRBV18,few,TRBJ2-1,CASSPPGRTGSNEQFF,TGTGCCAGCTCACCACCTGGGCGGACAGGGTCGAATGAGCAGTTCTTC
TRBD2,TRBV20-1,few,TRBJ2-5,CSASSLLGLGGETQYF,TGCAGTGCTTCTTCTCTACTAGGCCTGGGGGGGGAGACCCAGTACTTC
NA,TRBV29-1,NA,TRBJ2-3,CSVGQLRGSTDTQYF,TGCAGCGTGGGGCAGTTAAGGGGGTCCACAGATACGCAGTATTTT
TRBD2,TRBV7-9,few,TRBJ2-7,CASRLSSGGHYEQYF,TGTGCCAGCAGGCTATCTAGCGGGGGTCACTACGAGCAGTACTTC
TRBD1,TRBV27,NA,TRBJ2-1,CASRTGGNEQFF,TGTGCCAGCCGGACAGGAGGCAATGAGCAGTTCTTC
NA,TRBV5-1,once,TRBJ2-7,CASSPGTYNNEQYF,TGCGCCAGCAGCCCCGGGACTTACAACAATGAGCAGTACTTC
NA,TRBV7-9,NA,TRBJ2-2,CASSLGDLGVFF,TGTGCCAGCAGCTTAGGGGACCTCGGGGTGTTTTTT
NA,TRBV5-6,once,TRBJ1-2,CASTTERRNNYGYTF,TGTGCCAGCACCACCGAGCGGAGGAATAACTATGGCTACACCTTC
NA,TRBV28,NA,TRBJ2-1,CASSHDRYYNEQFF,TGTGCCAGCAGTCATGACAGATACTACAATGAGCAGTTCTTC
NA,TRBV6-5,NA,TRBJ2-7,CASKGGRVSYEQYF,TGTGCCAGCAAGGGGGGACGGGTGTCCTACGAGCAGTACTTC
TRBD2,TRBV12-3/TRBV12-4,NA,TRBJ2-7,CASSRGLAVYEQYF,TGTGCCAGCAGTCGTGGACTAGCGGTCTACGAGCAGTACTTC
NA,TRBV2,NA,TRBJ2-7,CASSFYRERFYNEQYF,TGTGCCAGCAGTTTTTATAGGGAGCGTTTTTACAATGAGCAGTACTTC
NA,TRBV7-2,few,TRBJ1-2,CASSQVEAGRGYTF,TGTGCCAGCAGCCAGGTTGAGGCGGGGAGGGGCTACACCTTC
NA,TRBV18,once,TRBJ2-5,CASSPGIRETQYF,TGTGCCAGCTCACCAGGGATTAGGGAGACCCAGTACTTC
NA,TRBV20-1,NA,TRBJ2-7,CSARVMRQGGYEQYF,TGCAGTGCTAGAGTCATGCGGCAGGGTGGGTACGAGCAGTACTTC
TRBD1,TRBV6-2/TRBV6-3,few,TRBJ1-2,CASSYRGTAGTGFNYGYTF,TGTGCCAGCAGTTACCGCGGAACCGCCGGGACAGGGTTCAACTATGGCTACACCTTC
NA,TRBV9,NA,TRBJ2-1,CASSGSGAEQFF,TGTGCCAGCAGCGGATCTGGGGCCGAGCAGTTCTTC
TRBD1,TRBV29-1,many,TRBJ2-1,CSVEDQGQGSYNEQFF,TGCAGCGTTGAAGATCAGGGACAGGGATCCTACAATGAGCAGTTCTTC
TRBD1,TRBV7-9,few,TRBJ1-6,CASSSTTGPNSPLHF,TGTGCCAGCAGCTCTACGACAGGGCCTAATTCACCCCTCCACTTT
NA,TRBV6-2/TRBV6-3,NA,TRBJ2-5,CASGGASSAESYNEQYF,TGTGCCAGCGGGGGGGCGTCGTCGGCCGAATCCTACAATGAGCAGTACTTC
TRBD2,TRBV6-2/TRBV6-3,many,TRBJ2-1,CASSRTSGLYNEQFF,TGTGCCAGCAGTAGGACTAGCGGACTATACAATGAGCAGTTCTTC
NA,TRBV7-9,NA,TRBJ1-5,CASSMGGANQPQHF,TGTGCCAGCAGTATGGGGGGGGCCAATCAGCCCCAGCATTTT
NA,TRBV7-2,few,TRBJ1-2,CASSQPNGALAYGYTF,TGTGCCAGCAGTCAACCGAATGGAGCATTGGCCTATGGCTACACCTTC
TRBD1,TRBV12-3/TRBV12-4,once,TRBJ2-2,CASSLGQGVETGELFF,TGTGCCAGCAGTTTGGGACAGGGGGTGGAGACCGGGGAGCTGTTTTTT
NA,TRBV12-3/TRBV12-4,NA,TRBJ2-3,CASRLWEAASTDTLYF,TGTGCCAGCAGGTTGTGGGAGGCGGCTAGCACAGATACGCTGTATTTT
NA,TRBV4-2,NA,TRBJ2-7,CASRLSWGEQYF,TGTGCCAGCAGACTCTCGTGGGGGGAGCAGTACTTC
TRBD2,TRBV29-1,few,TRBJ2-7,CSVEDPFSGSSYEQYF,TGCAGCGTTGAAGACCCATTTAGCGGGAGCTCCTACGAGCAGTACTTC